Shown below are 25 T cell receptor beta chains from a single sample sequenced in a study of blood T cell repertoires in COVID-19. Sequenced by immunoSEQ multiplex PCR; TCRdb stores in-frame clones only, minus some. This sample has some 340,000 clones, with around four fifths found just once. The source material was peripheral blood. These TCRs come from a man aged 30 to 45 with active or convalescent COVID-19.

This clone occurred a few times. Other nucleotide sequences from this sample produce the same CDR3. This rearrangement joins TRBV7-2 to TRBJ2-5; D possibly corresponds to TRBD2 (6 bases). Germline CDR1 SGHTA, CDR2 FQGNSA. V lost 0 bases and J 2 bases, leaving 7 bases between the germline ends. This CDR3 has 14 residues. The CDR3 DNA follows: TGTGCCAGCAGCTTAGCGGGGGGTCAAGAGACCCAGTACTTC. Translation: CASSLAGGQETQYF. Filled out from reference TRBV7-2 and TRBJ2-5, the complete variable domain reads GAGVSQSPSNKVTEKGKDVELRCDPISGHTALYWYRQSLGQGLEFLIYFQGNSAPDKSGLPSDRFSAERTGGSVSTLTIQRTQQEDSAVYLCASSLAGGQETQYFGPGTRLLVL.

The chain couples TRBV7-9 to TRBJ1-2; 8 bases line up with TRBD1. This CDR3 spans 13 amino acids. The germline V gene encodes CDR1 SEHNR and CDR2 FQNEAQ (reference sequence). Unmatched junction bases numbered 4, after V lost 3 bases and J lost 7 bases. CDR3 residues: CASSLGQAGGYTF. Written as DNA, the CDR3 is TGTGCCAGCAGCTTGGGACAGGCGGGTGGCTACACCTTC.

In its sample, this clone was seen once. The J gene is TRBJ2-7, the V gene TRBV24-1, with TRBD2 matching over 8 bases. This CDR3 is built from 13 residues. Losses at the gene ends were 10 bases for V and 2 bases for J; bases not matched to a gene: 6. Looked up from germline, CDR1 is KGHDR and CDR2 is SFDVKD. The CDR3 loop is CATLAGHPYEQYF. The CDR3 DNA sequence: TGTGCCACGCTAGCGGGCCATCCCTACGAGCAGTACTTC.

This rearrangement joins TRBV5-1 to TRBJ1-2, with D perhaps TRBD1 (6 bases). From germline, CDR1 is SGHRS and CDR2 YFSETQ. The ends were cut back, 2 bases at V and 5 bases at J, with 22 bases in the middle. The CDR3 consists of 17 residues. CDR3 nucleotides: TGCGCCAGCAGCTTCCTCCATCAGGGGCCGGTCCTTTATGGCTACACCTTC. Protein product: CASSFLHQGPVLYGYTF.

This chain connects TRBV2 to TRBJ1-3, with a possible D match to TRBD1 (5 bases). CDR3 length: 13 residues. V lost 3 bases and J lost 8, with 11 bases in between. CDR1 SNHLY and CDR2 FYNNEI come from the germline V gene. The CDR3 DNA reads TGTGCCAGCAGTGATTCGGGGGTTGACACCATATATTTT. It translates to CASSDSGVDTIYF. Based on the CDR3 plus reference TRBV2 and TRBJ1-3, the full variable domain is EPEVTQTPSHQVTQMGQEVILRCVPISNHLYFYWYRQILGQKVEFLVSFYNNEISEKSEIFDDQFSVERPDGSNFTLKIRSTKLEDSAMYFCASSDSGVDTIYFGEGSWLTVV.

This chain links TRBV5-5 with TRBJ1-6; a possible D gene is TRBD1 (6 bases). Germline V gene sequence: CDR1 SGHKS, CDR2 YYEKEE (reference sequence). V lost 4 bases, J lost 3 bases, and 14 bases lay in between. The CDR3 totals 16 residues. The CDR3 coding sequence is TGTGCCAGCAGCCCCCGGACAGACCACTATAATTCACCCCTCCACTTT. Amino acids: CASSPRTDHYNSPLHF.

This chain links TRBV6-1 with TRBJ2-1, with TRBD2 identical over 13 bases. CDR3 length: 19 residues. From germline, CDR1 is MNHNS and CDR2 SASEGT. V lost 7 bases to trimming and J lost 0 bases; unmatched junction nucleotides: 12. The DNA of the CDR3 is TGTGCCAGCACTGACTTGGGACTAGCGGGATACTTCTCCTACAATGAGCAGTTCTTC. The encoded protein is CASTDLGLAGYFSYNEQFF.

This clone was picked up a small number of times. The rearrangement uses TRBV6-6 and TRBJ1-4; 8 bases align to TRBD1. Germline V CDR1 and CDR2: MNHNY, SVGAGI (reference sequence). This CDR3 spans 14 amino acids. Losses at the gene ends were 2 bases for V and 6 bases for J; bases not matched to a gene: 2. Here the CDR3 DNA reads TGTGCCAGCAGTTACAAACAGGGGGATGAAAAACTGTTTTTT. Its translation is CASSYKQGDEKLFF.

The sample holds one count of this clone. This chain links TRBV28 with TRBJ2-7; 7 nucleotides match TRBD1. The CDR3 contains 14 residues. Trimming cost V 3 bases and J 7 bases; bases outside gene matches: 9. Germline CDR1 and CDR2: MDHEN and SYDVKM. DNA for the CDR3: TGTGCCAGCAGTTTTTATAACAGGGGCGGTGAGCAGTACTTC. It yields the protein CASSFYNRGGEQYF.

The V gene is TRBV4-2, the J gene TRBJ2-5; D is uncertain. The germline gives CDR1 LGHNA, CDR2 YNFKEQ. Trimming took 1 base from V and 1 from J, leaving 7 bases between them. The CDR3 consists of 14 residues. In DNA form, the CDR3 reads TGTGCCAGCAGCCAAGGAGGCAGCCAAGAGACCCAGTACTTC. It yields the protein CASSQGGSQETQYF.

The chain uses TRBV6-5 and TRBJ1-1; the D gene is possibly TRBD1 (5 bases). The CDR3 has 14 residues. CDR1 MNHEY and CDR2 SVGAGI come from the germline V gene. Trimming took off 3 bases at V and 2 bases at J, with 10 bases between the two ends. The CDR3 sequence: CASSYRGPNTEAFF. The CDR3 region has the DNA TGTGCCAGCAGTTATAGGGGCCCCAACACTGAAGCTTTCTTT.

J is TRBJ1-6 and V is TRBV6-5; 7 bases line up with TRBD1. CDR1 MNHEY and CDR2 SVGAGI come from the germline V gene. This CDR3 is built from 15 residues. The junction had 8 bases not matched to a gene; V was cut back by 6 bases and J by 6 bases. The CDR3 spells CASSLTGSGNSPLHF. For the CDR3, the DNA is TGTGCCAGCAGCCTGACAGGGAGTGGTAATTCACCCCTCCACTTT.

This clone was seen a single time. The chain recombines TRBV4-3 with TRBJ2-1, with 10 bases that match TRBD2. The CDR3 spans 16 residues. The germline V gene has CDR1 LGHNA and CDR2 YSLEER. The junction had 8 bases not matched to a gene; V was cut back by 4 bases and J by 5 bases. The CDR3 is CASSLQLAGTDNEQFF. As DNA, the CDR3 is TGCGCCAGCAGCCTCCAACTAGCGGGGACAGACAATGAGCAGTTCTTC.

The V gene is TRBV19, the J gene TRBJ2-2; the match to TRBD2 covers 12 bases. Losses at the gene ends were 5 bases for V and 3 bases for J; bases not matched to a gene: 19. CDR3 length: 21 residues. Germline CDR1 is LNHDA and CDR2 is SQIVND (reference sequence). DNA of the CDR3: TGTGCCAGTAGTCCCCTGTTTGGGTCGAGACTAGCGGGAGATCACACCGGGGAGCTGTTTTTT. It translates to CASSPLFGSRLAGDHTGELFF.

The chain joins TRBV9 to TRBJ1-2; D unclear. CDR1 is SGDLS, CDR2 YYNGEE, per germline. The CDR3 has 14 amino acids. The ends were cut back, 5 bases at V and 2 bases at J, with 13 bases in the middle. In nucleotides, the CDR3 is TGTGCCAGCAGTCCCTGGCCGGAGAACTATGGCTACACCTTC. As protein: CASSPWPENYGYTF.

In DNA form, the CDR3 reads TGTGCCAGCAGGACAGGCTCCTGGGGGAATGAGCAGTTCTTC. Its translation: CASRTGSWGNEQFF. This chain uses TRBV7-2 with TRBJ2-1, with D maybe TRBD1 (6 bases). This CDR3 is 14 amino acids long. Trimming removed 6 bases from V and 7 bases from J, with 16 bases in between. Germline V lookup: CDR1 SGHTA, CDR2 FQGNSA.

The chain combines TRBV27 with TRBJ1-2, with a weak D call TRBD1 (6 bases). With 3 bases removed from V and 6 bases from J, the gap between germline ends came to 11 bases. The CDR3 has 13 amino acids. The germline CDR1 and CDR2 sequences are MNHEY and SMNVEV (reference sequence). The CDR3 DNA reads TGTGCCAGCAGTTTGAACAGGGCCCATGGCTACACCTTC. Translation: CASSLNRAHGYTF.

The chain links TRBV5-1 to TRBJ2-1; possibly TRBD2 for D (5 bases). V lost 4 bases, J lost 7 bases, and 24 bases lay in between. This CDR3 spans 17 amino acids. Germline CDR1 and CDR2: SGHRS and YFSETQ. The CDR3 nucleotides read TGCGCCAGCAGCCCATTCGCCCGGGAAGGAGCAAAGAATGAGCAGTTCTTC. It is translated as CASSPFAREGAKNEQFF.

This clone has only a few counts. This rearrangement joins TRBV12-3 or TRBV12-4 to TRBJ2-1; D not certain. V lost 6 bases and J lost 5, with 8 bases in between. This CDR3 region has 12 residues. This CDR3 is CASSHPNNEQFF. The CDR3 DNA follows: TGTGCCAGCAGCCATCCTAACAATGAGCAGTTCTTC.

V is TRBV13 and J is TRBJ2-7; TRBD2 matches at 10 bases. The CDR3 is 15 residues long. The germline V gene encodes CDR1 PRHDT and CDR2 FYEKMQ (reference sequence). V lost 0 bases and J lost 8; bases outside the gene matches: 7. This CDR3 reads CASSLGMSGRAQQYF. The DNA for the CDR3 is TGTGCCAGCAGCTTAGGGATGAGCGGGAGGGCTCAGCAGTACTTC.

V is TRBV11-2 and J is TRBJ2-1, with D possibly TRBD2 on 5 matching bases. This CDR3 comprises 15 residues. Per the germline V gene, CDR1 is SGHAT and CDR2 is FQNNGV. V gave up 6 bases and J gave up 5 bases, with 17 bases separating them. CDR3 nucleotides: TGTGCCAGCAGTTCGACCGCGGGCGGAGACAATGAGCAGTTCTTC. Residues: CASSSTAGGDNEQFF.

J is TRBJ1-3 and V is TRBV14; no clear D gene. CDR3 length: 15 residues. V was cut by 0 bases and J by 4 bases, with 10 bases left in between. CDR1 SGHDN and CDR2 FVKESK come from the germline V gene. CDR3 sequence: CASSQDWVGGNTIYF. In DNA, the CDR3 is TGTGCCAGCAGCCAAGATTGGGTCGGGGGAAACACCATATATTTT.

The chain has TRBV4-3 and TRBJ1-5; D ambiguous. With 4 bases removed from V and 6 bases from J, the gap between germline ends came to 13 bases. The CDR3 contains 14 residues. CDR1 is LGHNA and CDR2 is YSLEER in the germline V gene. The CDR3 DNA follows: TGCGCCAGCAGCCTCGCGGGAGGGAGTCAGCCCCAGCATTTT. It specifies CASSLAGGSQPQHF.

The rearrangement uses TRBV7-9 and TRBJ2-1; 7 positions match TRBD2. Germline CDR1 and CDR2: SEHNR and FQNEAQ (reference sequence). The CDR3 has 16 residues. The J segment lost 2 bases and the V segment lost 7 bases, leaving 11 bases of the junction unmatched. Written as DNA, the CDR3 is TGTGCCAGCACCACAACGGGACTATCAGCCTACAATGAGCAGTTCTTC. This gives the protein CASTTTGLSAYNEQFF.

This clone was counted between two and nine times. The chain carries TRBV11-1 and TRBJ2-1, with TRBD1 matching 10 bases. The V and J ends lost 1 base and 8 bases, in that order; junction bases with no gene match: 8. The CDR3 sequence is 16 residues long. Germline V gene sequence: CDR1 SGHAT, CDR2 FQDESV (reference sequence). The CDR3 bases are TGTGCCAGCAGCTTAGACCCGGGACAGGGGATCCATGAGCAGTTCTTC. Translation: CASSLDPGQGIHEQFF.